This T cell receptor beta chain appears in the sequencing data of a study of OX40 agonist ivuxolimab in advanced cancers. Study at large: Patients received ivuxolimab, an agonistic anti-OX40 (CD134) antibody.

Study observations and caveats: Patients with a partial response at 0.1-3.0 mg/kg had among the lowest clonal expansion.

TCRdb keeps only in-frame clones here, not all; method: immunoSEQ multiplex PCR. Here the sample spans approximately 50,000 clones, roughly 87% being singletons. Note on this clone: Its antigen remains unknown.

This sequence originates from an adult with an advanced solid tumor such as melanoma, head and neck, liver or kidney cancer. The sequences come from CD4+ or CD8+ T cells sorted from blood, collected in a trial of the OX40 agonist ivuxolimab.

CDR3 sequence reads: CASSLGILSGNTIYF. CDR3 nucleotides: TGTGCCAGCAGTTTAGGGATACTCTCTGGAAACACCATATATTTT. The V and J genes are TRBV28 and TRBJ1-3; D gene ambiguous. Germline loops: CDR1 MDHEN, CDR2 SYDVKM. The CDR3 is 15 residues long. V lost 2 bases and J lost 0, with 8 bases in between.